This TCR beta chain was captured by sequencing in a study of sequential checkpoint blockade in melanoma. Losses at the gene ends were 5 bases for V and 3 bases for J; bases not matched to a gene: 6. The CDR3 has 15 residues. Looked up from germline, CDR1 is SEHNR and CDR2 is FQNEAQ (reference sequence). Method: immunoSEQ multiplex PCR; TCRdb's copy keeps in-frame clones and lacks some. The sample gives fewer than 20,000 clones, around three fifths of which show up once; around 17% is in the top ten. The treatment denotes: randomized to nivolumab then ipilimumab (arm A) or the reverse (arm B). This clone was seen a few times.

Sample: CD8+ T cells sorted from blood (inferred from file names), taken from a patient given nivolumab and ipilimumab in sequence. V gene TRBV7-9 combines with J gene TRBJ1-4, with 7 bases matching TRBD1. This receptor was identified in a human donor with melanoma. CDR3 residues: CASSMPGGPNEKLFF. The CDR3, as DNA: TGTGCCAGCAGCATGCCAGGGGGGCCTAATGAAAAACTGTTTTTT.